This TCR beta chain was documented in a study of T cells in localized non-small cell lung cancer. Study outcomes and limitations: Exceeding tumor, uninvolved adjacent lung had the highest T cell clonality. Overall survival was longer when the density of T cells in the blood was higher. Appearing in adjacent lung were a median about 60 of the top 100 tumor clones.

Libraries were prepared by immunoSEQ multiplex PCR; TCRdb keeps only in-frame clonotypes and omits some of them. Among 40,000 to 55,000 clones listed, over 70% were seen once. CDR3 length equals 18 residues. The germline V gene has CDR1 GTSNPN and CDR2 SVGIG (reference sequence). The V and J ends lost 2 bases and 2 bases, in that order; junction bases with no gene match: 11. About this clone: Its antigen is still unknown.

The chain carries TRBV30 and TRBJ2-3, with 12 nucleotides matching TRBD2. Here the sequenced sample was PBMCs, taken before any cancer treatment. The receptor was isolated from a woman aged 35-75 years with stage II lung adenocarcinoma. The CDR3 loop is CAWSSLPSGGAFTDTQYF. The CDR3 nucleotides read TGTGCCTGGAGTTCCCTGCCTAGCGGGGGGGCCTTCACAGATACGCAGTATTTT.